This TCR beta chain came from a study of T-cell reconstitution after alpha-beta-depleted transplantation in children (dated by TCRdb to the mid-2010s). For the study in its entirety: Using TCR repertoire profiling, the study quantitatively followed how T-cell immune reconstitution unfolded in children after TCRalphabeta/CD19-depleted allogeneic hematopoietic cell transplantation.

Library preparation employed PCR. The listed sequencing device is Illumina HiSeq 2500. TCR library preparation used molecular barcoding, with unique molecular identifiers applied to normalize quantification of the TCRbeta repertoire. TCRdb passed the public sequencing reads through fastp at Q25 and MiXCR, retaining productive beta sequences. Merged by CDR3 protein, the rows form single entries marked with the most common genes and DNA. The sample table contains a few hundred thousand distinct CDR3 sequences; only one count was recorded for approximately 10% of them. The ten most abundant clones make up 2.4% of the sample. This clonotype turned up a few times. Its antigen is unknown. Per-base qualities were not stored, and no clone one base away is much larger. The TCR originated in a human donor who donated a stem cell graft to a child with acute lymphoblastic leukemia. Here the sequenced sample was PBMCs from the stem cell graft donor, taken from the stem cell graft.

Read as DNA, the sequence is TGCAGTGCTAGAGCAGGGGGCGATGAAAAACTGTTTTTT. This is translated as CSARAGGDEKLFF. The receptor chain draws on TRBV20-1 and TRBJ1-4, with 8 junctional bases fitting TRBD1. After removal of 1 base from V and 6 bases from J, the junction retains 1 base not matched to a gene. For CDR1 and CDR2, the germline V gene (reference sequence) lists DFQATT and SNEGSKA. The CDR3 numbers 13 residues from cysteine through phenylalanine. Of all the DNA, just the CDR3 is kept, 39 bases in frame from base 1.